The 27 T cell receptor beta chains listed next were all sequenced from one sample in a study of T cell changes during pregnancy in multiple sclerosis. TCRdb keeps only in-frame clones here, not all; method: immunoSEQ multiplex PCR. The profile shows around 100,000 clones, 85% to 95% of them singletons. Sequenced material: peripheral blood, taken after pregnancy. The source of these receptors is a female donor with multiple sclerosis, enrolled in a pregnancy study.

The chain combines TRBV19 with TRBJ1-3, with D maybe TRBD1 (5 bases). The length of the CDR3 is 16 residues. V was clipped by 3 bases and J by 1 base, with 13 bases between them. CDR1 and CDR2 (germline): LNHDA, SQIVND (reference sequence). The DNA of the CDR3 is TGTGCCAGTAGTATTTGGGGGGGGACTTCTGGAAACACCATATATTTT. This encodes CASSIWGGTSGNTIYF.

The chain recombines TRBV25-1 with TRBJ2-7; tentative D call: TRBD1 (6 bases). V was shortened by 5 bases and J by 6 bases, with 20 bases between the two germline ends. Germline CDR1 MGHDK, CDR2 SYGVNS. The CDR3 has 15 amino acids. The CDR3: CASSPITTGTLEQYF. CDR3 bases: TGTGCCAGCAGTCCAATCACTACCGGGACACTCGAGCAGTACTTC.

The V gene is TRBV19, the J gene TRBJ1-1; TRBD1 agrees at 9 bases. V was clipped by 5 bases and J by 0 bases; unmatched bases: 4. CDR1 and CDR2 from the germline V gene are LNHDA and SQIVND (reference sequence). The CDR3 is 15 residues long. DNA of the CDR3: TGTGCCAGTAGTCCGGGACAGGGAATGAACACTGAAGCTTTCTTT. Its protein product is CASSPGQGMNTEAFF.

The gene calls are TRBV28 and TRBJ2-7; D not certain. This CDR3 has 13 amino acids. V was shortened by 7 bases and J by 2 bases, with 12 bases between the two germline ends. Germline V gene lookup returns CDR1 MDHEN and CDR2 SYDVKM. The CDR3 DNA follows: TGTGCCAGCAACCGGCGGCCGACCTACGAGCAGTACTTC. Its protein is CASNRRPTYEQYF.

The genes are TRBV2 and TRBJ1-4; D perhaps matches TRBD1 (5 bases). The ends were cut back, 3 bases at V and 7 bases at J, with 18 bases in the middle. The CDR3 length is 16 residues. CDR1 SNHLY and CDR2 FYNNEI come from the germline V gene. In nucleotides, the CDR3 is TGTGCCAGCAGTGATGGGACCCTTGGGGGGATTGAAAAACTGTTTTTT. This encodes CASSDGTLGGIEKLFF.

The J gene is TRBJ2-7, the V gene TRBV9; TRBD2 aligns across 12 bases. The V gene's germline CDR1 is SGDLS and CDR2 YYNGEE. The CDR3 covers 15 residues. The trim removed 2 bases at V and 5 bases at J, leaving 5 bases unmatched. In DNA, the CDR3 is TGTGCCAGCAGCGTTCCTAGCGGGAGGGCCCACGAGCAGTACTTC. It encodes CASSVPSGRAHEQYF.

The CDR3 here is CASSSTGRNQPQHF. The CDR3 nucleotides are TGTGCCAGCAGTTCGACAGGCCGCAATCAGCCCCAGCATTTT. The J gene is TRBJ1-5, the V gene TRBV6-6, with a weak D call TRBD1 (6 bases). Germline lookup yields CDR1 MNHNY and CDR2 SVGAGI (reference sequence). This CDR3 spans 14 amino acids. Trimming cost V 4 bases and J 2 bases, with 9 bases left between them.

With respect to this clone: An end of the junction differs from the germline gene, which may be a read error. V is TRBV4-2 and J is TRBJ2-1; D is ambiguous. This CDR3 comprises 13 residues. Germline-derived CDR1 and CDR2 are LGHNA and YNFKEQ. The CDR3 region has the DNA TGTGCCAGCAGCCAAGAATCCTCCAATGAGCAGTTCTTC. It encodes CASSQESSNEQFF.

CDR3 loop: CASSQFKAVLGSYEQYF. In DNA, the CDR3 is TGCGCCAGCAGCCAATTCAAGGCGGTATTAGGCTCCTACGAGCAGTACTTC. The V and J genes are TRBV4-1 and TRBJ2-7; D not resolved. V dropped 2 bases and J dropped 0 bases, with 17 bases sitting between them. From germline, CDR1 is MGHRA and CDR2 YSYEKL. This CDR3 has 17 residues.

DNA for the CDR3: TGTGCCAGCAGATCAGGGGGGCTCTCCTACGAGCAGTACTTC. Protein product: CASRSGGLSYEQYF. This chain links TRBV2 with TRBJ2-7, with TRBD1 as a possible D gene (7 bases). This CDR3 contains 14 residues. Looked up from germline, CDR1 is SNHLY and CDR2 is FYNNEI. Deletions cut 6 bases from V and 0 bases from J, with 12 bases between.

The rearrangement links TRBV6-1 to TRBJ1-3; no definite D call. V was shortened by 1 base and J by 0 bases, with 10 bases between the two germline ends. The CDR3 covers 16 residues. Per the germline V gene, CDR1 is MNHNS and CDR2 is SASEGT. The CDR3 bases are TGTGCCAGCAGTGAAGACAGAACACTCTCTGGAAACACCATATATTTT. Translated: CASSEDRTLSGNTIYF.

The chain joins TRBV6-1 to TRBJ2-7; unclear D gene. With 5 bases removed from V and 0 bases from J, the gap between germline ends came to 5 bases. This CDR3 is 12 amino acids long. Germline CDR1 and CDR2: MNHNS and SASEGT. The DNA of the CDR3 is TGTGCCAGCAGTCTCTACTCCTACGAGCAGTACTTC. Amino acid sequence: CASSLYSYEQYF.

This clone was counted once. This sequence joins TRBV7-2 and TRBJ2-2; D gene ambiguous. Germline values: CDR1 SGHTA, CDR2 FQGNSA. The CDR3 contains 13 residues. The V gene lost 4 bases and the J gene lost 5 bases, with 8 bases spanning the gap. In DNA, the CDR3 is TGTGCCAGCAGCTCCCTAAAGACCGGGGAGCTGTTTTTT. Its translation is CASSSLKTGELFF.

This clone appeared a few times. The V call is TRBV5-1, the J call TRBJ2-1; 7 bases align to TRBD2. The CDR3 spans 15 residues. The ends lost 6 bases at V and 2 bases at J; junction bases unmatched: 8. Germline CDR1 is SGHRS and CDR2 is YFSETQ. CDR3 bases: TGCGCCAGCATGGGTGGACTAGATCCCTACAATGAGCAGTTCTTC. Protein: CASMGGLDPYNEQFF.

The chain combines TRBV6-5 with TRBJ1-3; TRBD1 matches 8 bases. Trimming at V came to 7 bases and at J to 3 bases, leaving 8 bases not matched to a gene. CDR3 length: 15 residues. The germline CDR1 and CDR2 sequences are MNHEY and SVGAGI. CDR3 coding DNA: TGTGCCAGCATCAGGACAGGGAACCATGGAAACACCATATATTTT. It translates to CASIRTGNHGNTIYF.

The chain combines TRBV6-5 with TRBJ1-1, with D maybe TRBD1 (6 bases). Germline V lookup: CDR1 MNHEY, CDR2 SVGAGI. There are 16 residues in the CDR3. V was cut by 3 bases and J by 3 bases, with 17 bases left in between. CDR3 protein: CASSYEGHPSDTEAFF. For the CDR3, the DNA is TGTGCCAGCAGTTATGAGGGACACCCGTCCGACACTGAAGCTTTCTTT.

V usage is TRBV9 and J usage is TRBJ1-5; D is undetermined. V was trimmed by 2 bases and J by 4 bases, leaving 7 bases between them. Per the germline V gene, CDR1 is SGDLS and CDR2 is YYNGEE. The CDR3 runs 13 residues. CDR3 region: CASSVAENQPQHF. The CDR3 DNA is TGTGCCAGCAGCGTGGCAGAAAATCAGCCCCAGCATTTT.

The chain has TRBV11-2 and TRBJ2-5, with D perhaps matching TRBD1 (6 bases). This CDR3 comprises 16 residues. Germline V gene lookup returns CDR1 SGHAT and CDR2 FQNNGV. Trimming took 4 bases from V and 1 from J, leaving 16 bases between them. CDR3 amino acids: CASSSEAGTLQETQYF. CDR3 nucleotide sequence: TGTGCCAGCAGCTCCGAGGCCGGGACACTCCAAGAGACCCAGTACTTC.

This clone was observed a single time. The chain has TRBV6-5 and TRBJ2-7; tentatively, D is TRBD1 (6 bases). Germline V gene data show CDR1 as MNHEY and CDR2 as SVGAGI. The CDR3 has 15 amino acids. V shed 0 bases and J shed 3 bases, with 12 bases lying between them. CDR3 protein: CASSYSLRGGYEQYF. The CDR3 DNA follows: TGTGCCAGCAGTTACTCCCTAAGAGGGGGCTACGAGCAGTACTTC.

This chain links TRBV28 with TRBJ1-5, with 7 bases identical to TRBD1. The CDR3 sequence is 17 residues long. Germline-derived CDR1 and CDR2 are MDHEN and SYDVKM. The V segment lost 6 bases and the J segment 7 bases; nucleotides outside the gene matches: 18. The CDR3 is CASSPSSTREGGQPQHF. For the CDR3, the DNA is TGTGCCAGCAGCCCATCCTCCACTAGGGAAGGGGGCCAGCCCCAGCATTTT.

The V call is TRBV7-8, the J call TRBJ2-1; 11 bases map to TRBD2. In germline, CDR1 is SGHVS, CDR2 FQNEAQ. The CDR3 sequence is 17 residues long. Trimming at V came to 3 bases and at J to 6 bases, leaving 10 bases not matched to a gene. This CDR3 is CASSLSPRTSGSNEQFF. CDR3 nucleotide sequence: TGTGCCAGCAGCTTGTCCCCAAGGACTAGCGGGTCCAATGAGCAGTTCTTC. Full variable domain (missing parts from reference TRBV7-8 and TRBJ2-1): GAGVSQSPRYKVAKRGQDVALRCDPISGHVSLFWYQQALGQGPEFLTYFQNEAQLDKSGLPSDRFFAERPEGSVSTLKIQRTQQEDSAVYLCASSLSPRTSGSNEQFFGPGTRLTVL.

The chain recombines TRBV28 with TRBJ2-7; 7 nucleotides match TRBD2. In germline, CDR1 is MDHEN, CDR2 SYDVKM. After removal of 3 bases from V and 2 bases from J, the junction contained 7 bases not matched to a gene. CDR3 length: 15 residues. The CDR3, as DNA: TGTGCCAGCAGTTTCTCCGGGAGGCCCCCCTACGAGCAGTACTTC. As protein: CASSFSGRPPYEQYF.

The chain combines TRBV18 with TRBJ2-6; unclear D gene. In germline, CDR1 is KGHSH, CDR2 LQKENI. The CDR3 contains 16 residues. V shed 1 base and J shed 3 bases, with 10 bases lying between them. The CDR3 DNA reads as TGTGCCAGCTCACCACTCCCTCGGTTTGGGGCCAACGTCCTGACTTTC. This sequence encodes CASSPLPRFGANVLTF.

This chain links TRBV29-1 with TRBJ2-1, with no clear D. Looked up from germline, CDR1 is SQVTM and CDR2 is ANQGSEA. The CDR3 loop spans 14 amino acids. V gave up 6 bases and J gave up 3 bases, with 15 bases separating them. The CDR3 loop reads CSVSGMRIYNEQFF. The CDR3 coding sequence is TGCAGCGTCTCGGGTATGAGAATCTACAATGAGCAGTTCTTC.

The V call is TRBV2, the J call TRBJ2-7; TRBD1 agrees at 9 bases. Germline trimming cut 4 bases from V and 7 bases from J; bases unmatched to any gene: 5. CDR3 length equals 13 residues. Germline loops: CDR1 SNHLY, CDR2 FYNNEI. The CDR3 loop is CASSGQGVGEQYF. CDR3 DNA: TGTGCCAGCAGTGGACAGGGGGTCGGGGAGCAGTACTTC.

The gene calls are TRBV7-2 and TRBJ1-5, with D perhaps TRBD1 (5 bases). V lost 1 base and J 5 bases, leaving 6 bases between the germline ends. The CDR3 spans 13 residues. Germline loops: CDR1 SGHTA, CDR2 FQGNSA. The CDR3 here is CASSLGRDQPQHF. DNA of the CDR3: TGTGCCAGCAGCTTAGGCAGGGATCAGCCCCAGCATTTT.

The chain couples TRBV4-2 to TRBJ1-4; D gene unclear. Germline lookup yields CDR1 LGHNA and CDR2 YNFKEQ. V was pared by 0 bases and J by 6 bases, with 11 bases between. The CDR3 spans 15 residues. This CDR3 is CASSQDGRADEKLFF. The DNA of the CDR3 is TGTGCCAGCAGCCAAGATGGGAGGGCGGATGAAAAACTGTTTTTT.